The rows below give T cell receptor beta chains drawn from one sample of a study of CD4 and CD8 cells across lung adenocarcinoma regions. TCRdb passed the PCR reads through MiXCR, listing each CDR3 protein once. The sample has 25,000 to 30,000 distinct CDR3 sequences, more than 40% seen once. Source material: CD8+ T cells from the center of a lung tumor. These receptors all come from a male donor with lung adenocarcinoma. The CD4 and CD8 labels of this study may be unreliable. CDR3s include the opening cysteine and the closing phenylalanine or tryptophan. D genes are given only for firm matches. The size field is filled for only some rows; it gives once, few, many or a size class.

cdr3_nt: TGTGCCAGCAGTGAAACGTGGACTACGAACACCGATGAGCAGTTTTTT
cdr3_aa: CASSETWTTNTDEQFF
v_call: TRBV6-1
d_call: -
clone_size: -
j_call: TRBJ2-1

cdr3_nt: TGTGCCAGCAGTGAAGCCGGGACCGGGGACGAGGATACGCAGTATTTC
cdr3_aa: CASSEAGTGDEDTQYF
v_call: TRBV6-1
d_call: -
clone_size: few
j_call: TRBJ2-3

cdr3_nt: TGTGCCAGCAGTTACGGGACTAGCGGGACCAATGAGCAGTTCTTC
cdr3_aa: CASSYGTSGTNEQFF
v_call: TRBV6-5
d_call: TRBD2
clone_size: -
j_call: TRBJ2-1

cdr3_nt: TGTGCTAGCGCGGGGGCCGGGGCCGGGGTCGGAGAGACCCAGTACTTC
cdr3_aa: CASAGAGAGVGETQYF
v_call: TRBV6-1
d_call: -
clone_size: -
j_call: TRBJ2-5

cdr3_nt: TGCGCCAGCAGGGCTCGCGGTAGCGGAGGCTCAGAGACCCAGTATTTC
cdr3_aa: CASRARGSGGSETQYF
v_call: TRBV5-1
d_call: -
clone_size: -
j_call: TRBJ2-3

cdr3_nt: TGTGCCAGCAGTGAAGCCCAGACAGGGGGCCAAGAGACCCAGTACTTC
cdr3_aa: CASSEAQTGGQETQYF
v_call: TRBV6-1
d_call: TRBD1
clone_size: -
j_call: TRBJ2-5

cdr3_nt: TGTGCCAGCAGGCCCCCTTGGGGCGCCAAAAACATTCAGTACTTC
cdr3_aa: CASRPPWGAKNIQYF
v_call: TRBV6-1
d_call: -
clone_size: many
j_call: TRBJ2-4

cdr3_nt: TGTGCCGGCAGAGTGGGGGGAGGGCCAGATACCCAGTACTTC
cdr3_aa: CAGRVGGGPDTQYF
v_call: TRBV6-1
d_call: TRBD2
clone_size: few
j_call: TRBJ2-5

cdr3_nt: TGTGCCAGCAGTTACAGGGCCCCACTAGCAAGAGGGGATGAGCAGTTCTTC
cdr3_aa: CASSYRAPLARGDEQFF
v_call: TRBV6-5
d_call: -
clone_size: -
j_call: TRBJ2-1

cdr3_nt: TGTGCCAGTGGAGTGGGCCTAGAGGCGCGAGAGACCCAGTACTTC
cdr3_aa: CASGVGLEARETQYF
v_call: TRBV6-5
d_call: -
clone_size: large
j_call: TRBJ2-5

cdr3_nt: TGTGCCAGCAACCAGGGGCTAGCTGAACAAGAGACCCAGTACTTC
cdr3_aa: CASNQGLAEQETQYF
v_call: TRBV3-1
d_call: -
clone_size: -
j_call: TRBJ2-5

cdr3_nt: TGTGCCAGCAGCCTTCGTGGGACAGGCCAAGAGACCCAGTACTTC
cdr3_aa: CASSLRGTGQETQYF
v_call: TRBV6-1
d_call: TRBD1
clone_size: few
j_call: TRBJ2-5

cdr3_nt: TGTGCCAGCGGGCTCGCGAGGTGGGACAAAAACACTCAGTACTTC
cdr3_aa: CASGLARWDKNTQYF
v_call: TRBV6-1
d_call: -
clone_size: -
j_call: TRBJ2-5

cdr3_nt: TGTGCCAGCAGTGAAGAGACTAGCGGGATAGGGGAGCTGTTTTTT
cdr3_aa: CASSEETSGIGELFF
v_call: TRBV6-1
d_call: TRBD2
clone_size: -
j_call: TRBJ2-2

cdr3_nt: TGCGCCAGCAGCGTGCCGGGGCTGCGAGCCAAAAACACTCAGTACTTC
cdr3_aa: CASSVPGLRAKNTQYF
v_call: TRBV10-2
d_call: -
clone_size: -
j_call: TRBJ2-4

cdr3_nt: TGTGCCAGCAGTAAAACCGGGGCCTGGATCAATGAGCAGTTCTTC
cdr3_aa: CASSKTGAWINEQFF
v_call: TRBV12-3/TRBV12-4
d_call: -
clone_size: -
j_call: TRBJ2-1

cdr3_nt: TGCGCCAGCAGGGGAGATGGGGGGGGTGACAAAGATACCCAGTACTTC
cdr3_aa: CASRGDGGGDKDTQYF
v_call: TRBV4-1
d_call: TRBD2
clone_size: -
j_call: TRBJ2-5

cdr3_nt: TGTGCCAGCAGCTTAGAGAGCGTAGTGGTCTGGGAGACCCAGTACTTC
cdr3_aa: CASSLESVVVWETQYF
v_call: TRBV7-2
d_call: -
clone_size: -
j_call: TRBJ2-5

cdr3_nt: TGTGCCAGCAGCCCACAACTAGCGGGATTTCCCAATGAGCAGTTCTTC
cdr3_aa: CASSPQLAGFPNEQFF
v_call: TRBV7-6
d_call: TRBD2
clone_size: -
j_call: TRBJ2-1

cdr3_nt: TGTGCCAGCAGGGTGGGAGGGATGAAGGATGGCTACACCTTC
cdr3_aa: CASRVGGMKDGYTF
v_call: TRBV3-1
d_call: -
clone_size: few
j_call: TRBJ1-2

cdr3_nt: TGTGCCAGCAGCTTACGGGGGAGTGGCACTGAAGCTTTCTTT
cdr3_aa: CASSLRGSGTEAFF
v_call: TRBV11-3
d_call: -
clone_size: -
j_call: TRBJ1-1

cdr3_nt: TGTGCCAGGGGTAGGGGGGGCGAGGACACAGATACGCAGTACTTC
cdr3_aa: CARGRGGEDTDTQYF
v_call: TRBV6-1
d_call: -
clone_size: once
j_call: TRBJ2-7

cdr3_nt: TGTGCCAGCAGCATCCCGATCGGGGGGGCTCGAGGAAACACCATATATTTT
cdr3_aa: CASSIPIGGARGNTIYF
v_call: TRBV7-8
d_call: -
clone_size: many
j_call: TRBJ1-3

cdr3_nt: TGTGCCAGCAGAACAGGAGAGGCCACCGGGGAGCTGTTTTTT
cdr3_aa: CASRTGEATGELFF
v_call: TRBV28
d_call: -
clone_size: -
j_call: TRBJ2-2

cdr3_nt: TGTGCCAGCAGCCCCGAATTGAACACTGAAGCTTTCTTT
cdr3_aa: CASSPELNTEAFF
v_call: TRBV6-1
d_call: -
clone_size: -
j_call: TRBJ1-1

cdr3_nt: TGTGCCAGCAGCTCGGGGCTCGGCGCAGATACGCAGTATTTT
cdr3_aa: CASSSGLGADTQYF
v_call: TRBV5-4
d_call: -
clone_size: -
j_call: TRBJ2-3

cdr3_nt: TGTGCCAGCAGTCGCGGGAGTGGGGGGACCCAGTACTTC
cdr3_aa: CASSRGSGGTQYF
v_call: TRBV6-1
d_call: TRBD2
clone_size: many
j_call: TRBJ2-5

cdr3_nt: TGTGCCAGCAGTCCCGCGGGAATCACGCAGTATTTT
cdr3_aa: CASSPAGITQYF
v_call: TRBV12-3/TRBV12-4
d_call: -
clone_size: -
j_call: TRBJ2-3

cdr3_nt: TGTGCCAGCAGCTCTTTAGCGGGAGGGCCGGGCAATGAGCAGTTCTTC
cdr3_aa: CASSSLAGGPGNEQFF
v_call: TRBV7-6
d_call: TRBD2
clone_size: -
j_call: TRBJ2-1

cdr3_nt: TGTGCCTCGGGGCTGGGAGCCACAGACACTCAGTACTTC
cdr3_aa: CASGLGATDTQYF
v_call: TRBV10-2
d_call: -
clone_size: once
j_call: TRBJ2-4

cdr3_nt: TGTGCCAGCAGTCCCCGGGGTTCGACCCAGTACTTC
cdr3_aa: CASSPRGSTQYF
v_call: TRBV6-1
d_call: -
clone_size: -
j_call: TRBJ2-5

cdr3_nt: TGTGCGGGGATCGGTGGGGGTCACCGAGACATCCAGTACTTC
cdr3_aa: CAGIGGGHRDIQYF
v_call: TRBV10-3
d_call: -
clone_size: -
j_call: TRBJ2-4

cdr3_nt: TGTGCCAGCAGCCAGGGGACGGCGAACACTGAAGCTTTCTTT
cdr3_aa: CASSQGTANTEAFF
v_call: TRBV3-1
d_call: -
clone_size: -
j_call: TRBJ1-1

cdr3_nt: TGTGCCAGCCGAGGCACGGCCGGCACAGATACGCAGTATTTT
cdr3_aa: CASRGTAGTDTQYF
v_call: TRBV6-1
d_call: -
clone_size: once
j_call: TRBJ2-3

cdr3_nt: TGCGCCGGCAGGGGGTCGGGAGCCAAGAGCACGCAGTACTTC
cdr3_aa: CAGRGSGAKSTQYF
v_call: TRBV10-2
d_call: -
clone_size: -
j_call: TRBJ2-7

cdr3_nt: TGTGCCAGCAGCCAAGGAACTAGCGCCTTCTACAATGAGCAGTTCTTC
cdr3_aa: CASSQGTSAFYNEQFF
v_call: TRBV3-1
d_call: TRBD2
clone_size: -
j_call: TRBJ2-1

cdr3_nt: TGTGCCAGCAGGTTAACAGGGGGCGGGTACAATGAGCAGTTCTTC
cdr3_aa: CASRLTGGGYNEQFF
v_call: TRBV6-5
d_call: TRBD1
clone_size: many
j_call: TRBJ2-1

cdr3_nt: TGTGCCAGCAGCCTGAGTTTGGGGGGCTTATGGAACGTTTATGGCTACACCTTC
cdr3_aa: CASSLSLGGLWNVYGYTF
v_call: TRBV6-1
d_call: -
clone_size: -
j_call: TRBJ1-2

cdr3_nt: TGTGCCACTACAGCAGGGGGGGGAGAGACCCAGTACTTC
cdr3_aa: CATTAGGGETQYF
v_call: TRBV6-1
d_call: -
clone_size: few
j_call: TRBJ2-5

cdr3_nt: TGCGCCAGCAGTGAGTCGGGCAGGGATATAGATACGCAGTATTTT
cdr3_aa: CASSESGRDIDTQYF
v_call: TRBV10-1
d_call: -
clone_size: -
j_call: TRBJ2-3

cdr3_nt: TGTGCCAGCTCCCTCGGGAAATTCTACGAGCAGTACTTC
cdr3_aa: CASSLGKFYEQYF
v_call: TRBV6-1
d_call: -
clone_size: many
j_call: TRBJ2-7

cdr3_nt: TGTGCCAGCAGGCAAAGTTTATTCTCTGGGGCCAACGTCCTGACTTTC
cdr3_aa: CASRQSLFSGANVLTF
v_call: TRBV6-1
d_call: -
clone_size: -
j_call: TRBJ2-6